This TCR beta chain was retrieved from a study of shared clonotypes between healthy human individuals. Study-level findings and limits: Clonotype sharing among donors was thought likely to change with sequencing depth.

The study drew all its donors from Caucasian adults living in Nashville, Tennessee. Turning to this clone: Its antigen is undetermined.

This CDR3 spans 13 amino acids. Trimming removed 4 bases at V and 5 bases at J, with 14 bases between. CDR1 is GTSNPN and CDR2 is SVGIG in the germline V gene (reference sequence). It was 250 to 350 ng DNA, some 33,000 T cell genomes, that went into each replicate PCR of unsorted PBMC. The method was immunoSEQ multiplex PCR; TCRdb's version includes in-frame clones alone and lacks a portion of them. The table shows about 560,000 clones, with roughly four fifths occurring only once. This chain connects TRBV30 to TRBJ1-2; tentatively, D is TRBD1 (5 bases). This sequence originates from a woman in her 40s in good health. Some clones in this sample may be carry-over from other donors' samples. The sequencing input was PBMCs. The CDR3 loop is CAWKPQGHYGYTF. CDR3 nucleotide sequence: TGTGCCTGGAAACCCCAGGGCCATTATGGCTACACCTTC.